This T cell receptor beta chain was retrieved from a study of blood T cell repertoires in COVID-19. Produced via immunoSEQ multiplex PCR; TCRdb's table is partial and in-frame only. The repertoire holds 210,000 or so clones, roughly 85% seen once, with 4.5% to 6% in the top ten. This receptor was identified in a man aged 50 to 60 with COVID-19, enrolled during active disease. The sample consisted of peripheral blood.

The CDR3 DNA sequence: TGTGCCAGTAGCCGTGACAGGTTAGATACGCAGTATTTT. It translates to CASSRDRLDTQYF. The chain combines TRBV19 with TRBJ2-3; TRBD1 might be the D (6 bases). V lost 6 bases, J lost 5 bases, and 12 bases lay in between. The length of the CDR3 is 13 residues. From germline, CDR1 is LNHDA and CDR2 SQIVND (reference sequence).